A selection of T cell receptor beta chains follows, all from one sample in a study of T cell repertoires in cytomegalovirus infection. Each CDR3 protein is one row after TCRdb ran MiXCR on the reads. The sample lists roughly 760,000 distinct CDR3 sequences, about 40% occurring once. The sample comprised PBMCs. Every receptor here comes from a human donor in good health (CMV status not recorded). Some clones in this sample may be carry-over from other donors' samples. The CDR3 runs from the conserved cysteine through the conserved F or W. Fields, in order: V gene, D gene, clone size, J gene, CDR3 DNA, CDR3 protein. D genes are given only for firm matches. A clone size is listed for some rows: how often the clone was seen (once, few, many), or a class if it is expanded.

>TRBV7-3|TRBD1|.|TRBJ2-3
TGTGCCAGCAGCTTTGCGACAGGGGTGGGGGATACGCAGTATTTT
CASSFATGVGDTQYF
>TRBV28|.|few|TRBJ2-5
TGTGCCAGCAGTACACCCGACCCCACTAGCTTC
CASSTPDPTSF
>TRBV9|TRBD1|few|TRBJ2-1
TGTGCCAGCAGCCCCAGCCCCGGGACAGGGGGCGGTGAGCAGTTCTTC
CASSPSPGTGGGEQFF
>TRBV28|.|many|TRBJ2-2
TGTGCCAGCAGTTTAGATGTAGTTACCTCGGTGAAGCTGTTTTTT
CASSLDVVTSVKLFF
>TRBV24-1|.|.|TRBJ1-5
TGTGCCACCAGTGGCCGAGGGGATAGCAATCAGCCCCAGCATTTT
CATSGRGDSNQPQHF
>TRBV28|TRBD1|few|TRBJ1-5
TGTGCCAGCAGTAAACAGGGGGCGCGGGGTCAGCCCCAGCATTTT
CASSKQGARGQPQHF
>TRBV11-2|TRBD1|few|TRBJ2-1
TGTGCCAGTAACCGGGACAGGGACGCCCCAGTCGGCAATGAGCAGTTCTTC
CASNRDRDAPVGNEQFF
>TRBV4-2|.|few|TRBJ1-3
TGTGCCAGCAGCCAAGCGGGGGACTCTGGAAACACCATATATTTT
CASSQAGDSGNTIYF
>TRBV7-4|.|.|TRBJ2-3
TGTGCCAGCAGCTTAGACTACAGGGATACGCAGTATTTT
CASSLDYRDTQYF
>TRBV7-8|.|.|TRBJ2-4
TGTGCCAGCAGCTTAGTCTCTCAGGGATTAGCCAAAAACATTCAGTACTTC
CASSLVSQGLAKNIQYF
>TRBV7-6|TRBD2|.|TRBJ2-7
TGTGCCAGCAACTTAGAGTGGGGGGGGACCTCCTACGAGCAGTACTTC
CASNLEWGGTSYEQYF
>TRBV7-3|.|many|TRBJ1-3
TGTGCCAGCAGCTGGGGACCGACTTCGGCTGGAAACACCATATATTTT
CASSWGPTSAGNTIYF
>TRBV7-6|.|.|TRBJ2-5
TGTGCCAGCAGCCCTTTGGGGGATGAGACCCAGTACTTC
CASSPLGDETQYF
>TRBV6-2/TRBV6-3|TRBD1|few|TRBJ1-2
TGTGCCAGCAGGGACCCAGGAGGACAGGGTTACTATGGCTACACCTTC
CASRDPGGQGYYGYTF
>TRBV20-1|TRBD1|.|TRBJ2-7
TGCAGTGCTAGAGCGGGACAGGGAAAGTACGAGCAGTACTTC
CSARAGQGKYEQYF
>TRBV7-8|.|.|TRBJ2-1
TGTGCCAGCAGCCGCGTACGCAATGAGCAGTTCTTC
CASSRVRNEQFF
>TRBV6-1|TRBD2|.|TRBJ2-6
TGTGCCATCAGTCGCGGGGGAATTGGGGCCAACGTCCTGACTTTC
CAISRGGIGANVLTF
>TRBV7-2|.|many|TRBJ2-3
TGTGCCAGCAGTGCCGGGACTGTCACAGATACGCAGTATTTT
CASSAGTVTDTQYF
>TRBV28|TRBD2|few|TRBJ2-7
TGTGCCAGCCGCAGCGGGAGGGCCTACTACGAGCAGTACTTC
CASRSGRAYYEQYF
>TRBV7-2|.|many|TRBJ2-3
TGTGCCAGCAGCCCCAAGACTAGTGATACGCAGTATTTT
CASSPKTSDTQYF
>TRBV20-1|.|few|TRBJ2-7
TGCAGTGCTATTCCCGGACACTCCTACGAGCAGTACTTC
CSAIPGHSYEQYF
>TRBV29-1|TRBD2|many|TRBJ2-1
TGCAGCGTAAAGGGGACTAGCGTAACCTACAATGAGCAGTTCTTC
CSVKGTSVTYNEQFF
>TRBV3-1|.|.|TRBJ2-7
TGTGCCAGCAGCCTAAGAGAGGGGACAAACGAGCAGTACTTC
CASSLREGTNEQYF
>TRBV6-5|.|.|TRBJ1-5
TGTGCCAGCAGTTACTCGACGGGGGCAGGTCAGCCCCAGCATTTT
CASSYSTGAGQPQHF
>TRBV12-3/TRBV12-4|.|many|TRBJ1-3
TGTGCCAGCAGTTTGGGTCCGAACACTGGAAACACCATATATTTT
CASSLGPNTGNTIYF
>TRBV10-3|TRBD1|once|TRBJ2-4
TGTACCATCAGTGAGTCGGGAAGACAGGGCTGGGATTTC
CTISESGRQGWDF
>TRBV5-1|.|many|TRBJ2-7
TGCGCCAGCAGCCCTCTCGGCTACGAGCAGTACTTC
CASSPLGYEQYF
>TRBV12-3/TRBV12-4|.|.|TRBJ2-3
TGTGCCAGCAGTTTAAATCCCCGCAGGTGGAGGGCAGATACGCAGTATTTT
CASSLNPRRWRADTQYF
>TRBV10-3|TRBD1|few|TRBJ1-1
TGTGCCATCAGTGACCCGACAGGGTTCAACACTGAAGCTTTCTTT
CAISDPTGFNTEAFF
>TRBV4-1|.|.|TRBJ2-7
TGCGCCAGCAGCCTTCGGGCACAGGGTGGGGGCTACGAGCAGTACTTC
CASSLRAQGGGYEQYF
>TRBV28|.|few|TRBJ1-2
TGTGCCAGCAGTATTCCGGTCCCGATTTATGGCTACACCTTC
CASSIPVPIYGYTF
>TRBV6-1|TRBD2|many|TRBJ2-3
TGTGCCAGCTATACCCGGACTAGCGGGTCCGCAGATACGCAGTATTTT
CASYTRTSGSADTQYF
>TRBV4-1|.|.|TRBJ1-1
TGCGCCAGCAGCCTTCACTCCGGGACTGAAGCTTTCTTT
CASSLHSGTEAFF
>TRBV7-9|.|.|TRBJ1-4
TGTGCCAGCAGCTTAGAATTCGGGGAGGCCTCAACTAATGAAAAACTGTTTTTT
CASSLEFGEASTNEKLFF
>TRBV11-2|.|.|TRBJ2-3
TGTGCCAGCAGCCGCCTTTATAGGGAATCAGATACGCAGTATTTT
CASSRLYRESDTQYF
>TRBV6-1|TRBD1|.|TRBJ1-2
TGTGCCAGCAGAGGGACAGGGGGCGGTCGTAACTATGGCTACACCTTC
CASRGTGGGRNYGYTF
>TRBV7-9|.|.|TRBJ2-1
TGTGCCAGCAGCGGGTTGGGGGCTAGCGGAGACAATGAGCAGTTCTTC
CASSGLGASGDNEQFF